This T cell receptor beta chain was obtained from a study of blood T cell repertoires in COVID-19. Using immunoSEQ multiplex PCR, the repertoire was profiled, and TCRdb retains in-frame clones only, with some absent. Of about 80,000 clones listed, roughly four fifths are singletons. The sequence derives from a man aged 55-75 years with acute or convalescent COVID-19. Sequenced: peripheral blood.

CDR3 sequence reads: CASISLAGQQFF. The CDR3 nucleotides read TGTGCCAGTATCTCCCTAGCGGGACAACAGTTCTTC. The genes are TRBV19 and TRBJ2-1; TRBD2 matches 9 bases. CDR1 is LNHDA and CDR2 is SQIVND in the germline V gene (reference sequence). This CDR3 region has 12 residues. V trimming: 7 bases; J trimming: 13 bases; junction bases outside the gene matches: 8.